What follows are 22 T cell receptor beta chains derived from one specimen sequenced in a study of OX40 agonist ivuxolimab in advanced cancers. Produced via immunoSEQ multiplex PCR; TCRdb's table is partial and in-frame only. The profile shows tens of thousands of clones, roughly 80% of them singletons. The sample was CD4+ or CD8+ T cells sorted from blood, taken in a trial of the OX40 agonist ivuxolimab. The receptors were sampled from an adult with an advanced solid tumor such as melanoma, head and neck, liver or kidney cancer.

The CDR3 loop is CATRPLAGEWEQYF. DNA of the CDR3: TGTGCCACCCGACCACTAGCGGGAGAATGGGAGCAGTACTTC. V gene TRBV27 combines with J gene TRBJ2-7, with 11 bases fitting TRBD2. This CDR3 is 14 amino acids long. The germline V gene encodes CDR1 MNHEY and CDR2 SMNVEV (reference sequence). With V trimmed by 10 bases and J by 7 bases, 12 bases remained unmatched.

V and J are TRBV7-2 and TRBJ2-7; D might be TRBD1 (5 bases). The V end lost 2 bases, the J end lost 1 base, and 6 bases lay between the germline ends. Germline lookup yields CDR1 SGHTA and CDR2 FQGNSA. The CDR3 has 13 amino acids. The chain's CDR3 is CASSLPGSYEQYF. The CDR3 DNA is TGTGCCAGCAGCTTACCAGGGTCCTACGAGCAGTACTTC.

The chain uses TRBV7-8 and TRBJ2-1; D gene uncertain. The CDR3 extends over 11 amino acids. V gave up 1 base and J gave up 9 bases, with 4 bases separating them. In germline, CDR1 is SGHVS, CDR2 FQNEAQ. The CDR3 DNA sequence: TGTGCCAGCAGCTTAGGAAGTGAGCAGTTCTTC. It encodes CASSLGSEQFF.

This chain uses TRBV10-2 with TRBJ2-7, with TRBD2 identical over 11 bases. CDR1 and CDR2 from the germline V gene are WSHSY and SAAADI. Losses at the gene ends were 4 bases for V and 0 bases for J; bases not matched to a gene: 5. This CDR3 has 16 residues. The CDR3 DNA reads TGCGCCAGCAGTGGGATGACTAGCGGGGCCTCCTACGAGCAGTACTTC. Protein product: CASSGMTSGASYEQYF.

This clone has just a few counts. This chain uses TRBV7-3 with TRBJ1-1; a weak D match, TRBD1 (6 bases). Germline lookup yields CDR1 SGHTA and CDR2 FQGTGA. The CDR3 has 15 residues. Trimming removed 5 bases from V and 4 bases from J, with 17 bases in between. CDR3 in DNA: TGTGCCAGCAGCCCCAACCTCGGACAGATCACTGAAGCTTTCTTT. Translated: CASSPNLGQITEAFF.

The rearrangement joins TRBV29-1 to TRBJ2-7; TRBD1 matches 9 bases. The CDR3 covers 13 residues. Trimming removed 6 bases from V and 6 bases from J; junction bases left unmatched: 9. Germline V lookup: CDR1 SQVTM, CDR2 ANQGSEA. Here the CDR3 reads CSVHRDREGEQYF. The CDR3 bases are TGCAGCGTGCACCGGGACAGGGAGGGCGAGCAGTACTTC.

V gene TRBV7-2 combines with J gene TRBJ2-7; weak D call: TRBD2 (5 bases). Germline CDR1 and CDR2: SGHTA and FQGNSA. V lost 3 bases and J 4 bases, leaving 13 bases between the germline ends. The CDR3 is 14 amino acids. CDR3: CASSFDISGYEQYF. CDR3 sequence (DNA): TGTGCCAGCAGCTTTGACATTTCGGGGTACGAGCAGTACTTC.

This chain connects TRBV20-1 to TRBJ2-7; D is unclear. Per the germline V gene, CDR1 is DFQATT and CDR2 is SNEGSKA (reference sequence). V gave up 7 bases and J gave up 2 bases, with 9 bases separating them. CDR3 length equals 11 residues. CDR3 coding DNA: TGCAGTGTTCCGCTCCCCTACGAGCAGTACTTC. Residues: CSVPLPYEQYF.

The chain joins TRBV4-1 to TRBJ1-4; D is perhaps TRBD1 (5 bases). The CDR3 contains 16 residues. V shed 1 base and J shed 8 bases, with 17 bases lying between them. The germline V gene encodes CDR1 MGHRA and CDR2 YSYEKL. DNA of the CDR3: TGCGCCAGCAGCCAAGGGGCGGGTAGCAAGGGGGAAAAACTGTTTTTT. Residues: CASSQGAGSKGEKLFF.

The chain recombines TRBV19 with TRBJ2-7; 11 bases match TRBD1. This CDR3 has 16 amino acids. Trimming cost V 5 bases and J 4 bases; bases outside gene matches: 10. Germline lookup yields CDR1 LNHDA and CDR2 SQIVND (reference sequence). The CDR3 region is CASSAYSGTGGYEQYF. The CDR3, as DNA: TGTGCCAGTAGTGCATACTCCGGGACAGGGGGTTACGAGCAGTACTTC.

V and J are TRBV9 and TRBJ1-5; D is unresolved. The V end lost 4 bases, the J end lost 0 bases, and 8 bases lay between the germline ends. CDR1 and CDR2 (germline): SGDLS, YYNGEE. The CDR3 loop spans 14 amino acids. The CDR3 loop is CASSPGNSNQPQHF. The CDR3 nucleotides read TGTGCCAGCAGCCCCGGAAATAGCAATCAGCCCCAGCATTTT.

The chain combines TRBV4-3 with TRBJ2-3, with 7 bases aligning to TRBD2. The CDR3 is 15 residues long. Germline V gives CDR1 LGHNA, CDR2 YSLEER. Trimming took 0 bases from V and 3 from J; bases not matched to a gene: 3. CDR3 loop: CASSQDGGGTDTQYF. In nucleotides, the CDR3 is TGCGCCAGCAGCCAAGATGGGGGAGGGACAGATACGCAGTATTTT.

This clone was counted a few times. CDR3 protein: CASSLRLAGGWEQYF. For the CDR3, the DNA is TGTGCCAGCAGTTTGCGACTAGCGGGAGGATGGGAGCAGTACTTC. The V gene is TRBV28, the J gene TRBJ2-7; 13 nucleotides align to TRBD2. The CDR3 loop spans 15 amino acids. Trimming took 3 bases from V and 7 from J; bases not matched to a gene: 6. In germline, CDR1 is MDHEN, CDR2 SYDVKM. The full variable domain, completed using reference TRBV28 and TRBJ2-7, is DVKVTQSSRYLVKRTGEKVFLECVQDMDHENMFWYRQDPGLGLRLIYFSYDVKMKEKGDIPEGYSVSREKKERFSLILESASTNQTSMYLCASSLRLAGGWEQYFGPGTRLTVT.

V usage is TRBV6-1 and J usage is TRBJ2-2; a possible D gene is TRBD2 (6 bases). Trimming removed 8 bases from V and 8 bases from J, with 12 bases in between. Looked up from germline, CDR1 is MNHNS and CDR2 is SASEGT. The CDR3 sequence is 12 residues long. The CDR3 sequence is CASWEAGGELFF. The CDR3 bases are TGTGCCAGCTGGGAGGCGGGTGGGGAGCTGTTTTTT.

The V gene is TRBV19, the J gene TRBJ2-1; TRBD1 might be the D (5 bases). In germline, CDR1 is LNHDA, CDR2 SQIVND (reference sequence). The V and J ends lost 10 bases and 7 bases respectively, with 14 bases between them. CDR3 length: 12 amino acids. CDR3 amino acids: CATRAPFNEQFF. CDR3 nucleotide sequence: TGTGCCACCAGGGCCCCCTTTAATGAGCAGTTCTTC.

The J gene is TRBJ2-5, the V gene TRBV7-9; D not certain. The length of the CDR3 is 14 residues. The germline V gene has CDR1 SEHNR and CDR2 FQNEAQ (reference sequence). Trimming stripped 8 bases from V and 4 bases from J, with 17 bases between. The CDR3 region has the DNA TGTGCCAGCCGGGCCTCTCGGGCACGAGAGACCCAGTACTTC. It yields the protein CASRASRARETQYF.

The CDR3 sequence: CASSALRTYEQYF. The DNA of the CDR3 is TGTGCCAGCAGTGCCTTGAGAACCTACGAGCAGTACTTC. The chain carries TRBV2 and TRBJ2-7; no clear D gene. The length of the CDR3 is 13 residues. CDR1 is SNHLY, CDR2 FYNNEI, per germline. Trimming pared 4 bases from V and 2 bases from J, leaving 9 bases between.

V usage is TRBV9 and J usage is TRBJ2-1, with D tentatively TRBD2 (5 bases). Germline lookup yields CDR1 SGDLS and CDR2 YYNGEE. The CDR3 totals 16 residues. The V end was cut by 0 bases, the J end by 2 bases, with 12 bases between. The CDR3 protein is CASSVVGGSTYNEQFF. Here the CDR3 DNA reads TGTGCCAGCAGCGTAGTGGGCGGGTCGACCTACAATGAGCAGTTCTTC.

The chain carries TRBV7-9 and TRBJ2-7; 10 bases line up with TRBD2. V trimming: 5 bases; J trimming: 6 bases; junction bases outside the gene matches: 7. The CDR3 consists of 14 residues. Germline values: CDR1 SEHNR, CDR2 FQNEAQ (reference sequence). The CDR3 bases are TGTGCCAGCAGCGAAGGACTAGCGGAAATCGAGCAGTACTTC. Residues: CASSEGLAEIEQYF.

The chain uses TRBV7-9 and TRBJ2-5; D is undetermined. The ends were cut back, 5 bases at V and 5 bases at J, with 12 bases in the middle. The CDR3 consists of 13 residues. Germline V gene data show CDR1 as SEHNR and CDR2 as FQNEAQ (reference sequence). The CDR3 DNA is TGTGCCAGCAGCCCCGAGGTGGTGGAGACCCAGTACTTC. Translated, it gives CASSPEVVETQYF.

This clone has only one observation. The rearrangement joins TRBV6-5 to TRBJ1-3; D not resolved. V dropped 8 bases and J dropped 4 bases, with 15 bases sitting between them. This CDR3 spans 14 amino acids. Germline V gene lookup returns CDR1 MNHEY and CDR2 SVGAGI. The CDR3 sequence is CASGGRLPGNTIYF. In nucleotides, the CDR3 is TGTGCCAGCGGAGGGAGACTCCCCGGAAACACCATATATTTT.

This clone was detected a few times. J is TRBJ2-2 and V is TRBV27; D might be TRBD2 (5 bases). The germline CDR1 and CDR2 sequences are MNHEY and SMNVEV (reference sequence). CDR3 length equals 15 residues. V was cut by 2 bases and J by 1 base, with 8 bases left in between. The CDR3 nucleotides read TGTGCCAGCAGTTTACTCGGACTGAACACCGGGGAGCTGTTTTTT. It translates to CASSLLGLNTGELFF.